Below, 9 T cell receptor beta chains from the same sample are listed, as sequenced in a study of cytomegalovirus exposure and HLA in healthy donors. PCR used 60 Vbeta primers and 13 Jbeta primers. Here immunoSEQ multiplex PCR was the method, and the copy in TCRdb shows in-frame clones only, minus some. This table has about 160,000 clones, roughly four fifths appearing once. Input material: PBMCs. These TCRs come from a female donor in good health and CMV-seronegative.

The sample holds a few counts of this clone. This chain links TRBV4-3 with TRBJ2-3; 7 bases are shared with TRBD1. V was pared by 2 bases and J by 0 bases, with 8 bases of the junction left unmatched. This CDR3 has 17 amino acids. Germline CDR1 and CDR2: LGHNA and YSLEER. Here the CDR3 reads CASSQKDHRGSTDTQYF. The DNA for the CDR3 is TGCGCCAGCAGCCAAAAGGACCACAGGGGTAGCACAGATACGCAGTATTTT.

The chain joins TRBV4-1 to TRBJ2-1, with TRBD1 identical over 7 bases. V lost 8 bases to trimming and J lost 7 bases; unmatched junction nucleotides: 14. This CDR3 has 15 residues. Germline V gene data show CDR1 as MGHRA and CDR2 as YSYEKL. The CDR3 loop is CASGRTGYIGNEQFF. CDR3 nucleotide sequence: TGCGCCAGCGGACGGACAGGCTACATTGGGAATGAGCAGTTCTTC.

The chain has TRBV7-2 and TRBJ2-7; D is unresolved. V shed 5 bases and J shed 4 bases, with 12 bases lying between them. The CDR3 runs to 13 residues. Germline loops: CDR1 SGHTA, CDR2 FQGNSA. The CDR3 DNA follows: TGTGCCAGCAGCAAACCTTCCCAGTACGAGCAGTACTTC. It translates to CASSKPSQYEQYF.

DNA of the CDR3: TGTGCCAGCAGTCCCCCCGGTCACACTGAAGCTTTCTTT. Protein product: CASSPPGHTEAFF. The chain links TRBV6-5 to TRBJ1-1, with D unclear. The CDR3 covers 13 residues. Germline CDR1 reads MNHEY; CDR2 reads SVGAGI. V was cut by 5 bases and J by 3 bases, with 10 bases left in between.

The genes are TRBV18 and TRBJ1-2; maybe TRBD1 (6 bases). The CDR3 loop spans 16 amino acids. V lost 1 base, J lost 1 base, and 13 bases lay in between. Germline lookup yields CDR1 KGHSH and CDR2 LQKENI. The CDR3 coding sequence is TGTGCCAGCTCACCACTCCCCCCACAGGGTAACTATGGCTACACCTTC. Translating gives CASSPLPPQGNYGYTF.

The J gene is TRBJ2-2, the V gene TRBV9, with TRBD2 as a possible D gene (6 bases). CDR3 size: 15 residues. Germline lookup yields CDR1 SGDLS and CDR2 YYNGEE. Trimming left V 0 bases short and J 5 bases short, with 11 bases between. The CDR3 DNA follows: TGTGCCAGCAGCGTAGTCGTGGGAGGAACCGGGGAGCTGTTTTTT. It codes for CASSVVVGGTGELFF.

The CDR3 nucleotides read TGCGCCAGCTCGGGAGGGGGTCAACGGGAGACCCAGTACTTC. This sequence encodes CASSGGGQRETQYF. J is TRBJ2-5 and V is TRBV5-1; 8 nucleotides line up with TRBD2. The CDR3 covers 14 residues. Germline-derived CDR1 and CDR2 are SGHRS and YFSETQ. With 7 bases clipped from V and 5 bases from J, the junction kept 10 bases outside the gene matches.

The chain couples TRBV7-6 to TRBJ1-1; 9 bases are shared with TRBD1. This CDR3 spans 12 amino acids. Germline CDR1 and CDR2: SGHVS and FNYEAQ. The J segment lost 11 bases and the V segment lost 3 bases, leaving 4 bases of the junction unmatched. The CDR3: CASSFGTGRAFF. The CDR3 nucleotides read TGTGCCAGCAGCTTCGGGACAGGGAGGGCTTTCTTT. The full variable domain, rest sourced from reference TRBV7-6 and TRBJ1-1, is GAGVSQSPRYKVTKRGQDVALRCDPISGHVSLYWYRQALGQGPEFLTYFNYEAQQDKSGLPNDRFSAERPEGSISTLTIQRTEQRDSAMYRCASSFGTGRAFFGQGTRLTVV.

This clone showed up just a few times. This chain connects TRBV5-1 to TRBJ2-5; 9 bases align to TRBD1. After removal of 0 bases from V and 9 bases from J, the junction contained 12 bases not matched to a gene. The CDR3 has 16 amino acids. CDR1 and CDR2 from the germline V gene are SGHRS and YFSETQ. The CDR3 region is CASSLGYRGLTEAQYF. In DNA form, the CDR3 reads TGCGCCAGCAGCTTGGGGTACAGGGGGCTAACGGAGGCCCAGTACTTC.